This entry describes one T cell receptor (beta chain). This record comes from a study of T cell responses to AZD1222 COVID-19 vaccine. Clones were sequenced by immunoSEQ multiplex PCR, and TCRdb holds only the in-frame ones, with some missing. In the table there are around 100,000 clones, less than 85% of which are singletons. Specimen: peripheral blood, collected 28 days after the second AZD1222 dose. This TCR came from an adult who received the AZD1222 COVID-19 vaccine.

The CDR3 here is CASSLREGGITEAFF. The CDR3 DNA reads as TGTGCCAGCAGTCTAAGGGAGGGAGGGATTACTGAAGCTTTCTTT. The chain is built from TRBV6-5 and TRBJ1-1; D not resolved. CDR3 length: 15 residues. V was cut by 5 bases and J by 5 bases, with 18 bases left in between. From germline, CDR1 is MNHEY and CDR2 SVGAGI.